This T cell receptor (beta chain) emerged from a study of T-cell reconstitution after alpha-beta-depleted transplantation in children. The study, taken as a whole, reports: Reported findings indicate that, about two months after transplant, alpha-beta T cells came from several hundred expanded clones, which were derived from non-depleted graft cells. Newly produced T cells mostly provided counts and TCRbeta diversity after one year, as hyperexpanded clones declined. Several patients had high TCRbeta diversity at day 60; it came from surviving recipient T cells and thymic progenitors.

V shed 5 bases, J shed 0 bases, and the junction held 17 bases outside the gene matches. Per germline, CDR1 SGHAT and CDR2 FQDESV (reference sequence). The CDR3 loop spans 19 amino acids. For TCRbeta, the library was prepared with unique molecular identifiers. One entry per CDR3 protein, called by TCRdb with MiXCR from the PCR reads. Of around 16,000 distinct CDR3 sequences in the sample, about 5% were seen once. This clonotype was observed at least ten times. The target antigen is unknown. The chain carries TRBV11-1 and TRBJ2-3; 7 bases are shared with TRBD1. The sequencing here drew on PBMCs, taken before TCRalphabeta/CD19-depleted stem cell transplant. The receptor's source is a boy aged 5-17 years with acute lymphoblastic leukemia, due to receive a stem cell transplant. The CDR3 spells CASSPVVQGVVISTDTQYF. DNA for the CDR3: TGTGCCAGCAGCCCCGTGGTCCAGGGGGTCGTGATTAGCACAGATACGCAGTATTTT.